What follows are 4 T cell receptor beta chains derived from one specimen sequenced in a study of vaccination and CD4 T cells after COVID-19. No cognate antigen is known for these TCRs. Cultured CD4+ T-cell DNA underwent Oncomine TCR Beta short-read sequencing. In TCRdb, the PCR reads were re-called with MiXCR into one record per CDR3 protein. This sample carries some 14,000 distinct CDR3 sequences, 45% to 65% of them seen once, and the ten largest clones take less than 15%. The treatment is: roughly 10-day PBMC culture with coronavirus spike peptide pools or control peptides (ViraFEST assay). Source material: CD4+ T cells from blood, cultured in vitro. These receptors were taken from a human donor who had recovered from COVID-19.

The chain has TRBV9 and TRBJ1-2; 7 nucleotides align to TRBD1. V was clipped by 0 bases and J by 4 bases; unmatched bases: 6. The CDR3 consists of 15 residues. From germline, CDR1 is SGDLS and CDR2 YYNGEE. CDR3 region: CASSVALGQSYGYTF. The DNA for the CDR3 is TGTGCCAGCAGCGTAGCTCTGGGACAGTCCTATGGCTACACCTTC.

The rearrangement uses TRBV5-4 and TRBJ1-3, with D possibly matching TRBD1 (5 bases). Trimming pared 4 bases from V and 6 bases from J, leaving 17 bases between. This CDR3 has 15 amino acids. CDR1 SGHNT and CDR2 YYREEE come from the germline V gene (reference sequence). The CDR3 DNA is TGTGCCAGCAGCAACAGTATGGGGGTCGAAAACACCATATATTTT. Translating it yields CASSNSMGVENTIYF.

In its sample, this clonotype is large. The V gene is TRBV10-3, the J gene TRBJ2-7; TRBD1 aligns across 8 bases. Germline values: CDR1 ENHRY, CDR2 SYGVKD. The V gene end was trimmed by 9 bases and the J gene end by 5 bases; junction bases not matched to a gene: 6. This CDR3 contains 12 residues. The CDR3: CAISRGLDEQYF. In DNA form, the CDR3 reads TGTGCCATTAGCAGGGGGCTGGACGAGCAGTACTTC.

The J gene is TRBJ2-7, the V gene TRBV10-1; D is perhaps TRBD2 (6 bases). Germline V CDR1 and CDR2: WNHNN, SYGVQD (reference sequence). V dropped 3 bases and J dropped 0 bases, with 18 bases sitting between them. This CDR3 is built from 17 residues. The CDR3 sequence is CASSDFLPSGHSYEQYF. CDR3 in DNA: TGCGCCAGCAGTGATTTCCTTCCCAGCGGGCACTCCTACGAGCAGTACTTC.